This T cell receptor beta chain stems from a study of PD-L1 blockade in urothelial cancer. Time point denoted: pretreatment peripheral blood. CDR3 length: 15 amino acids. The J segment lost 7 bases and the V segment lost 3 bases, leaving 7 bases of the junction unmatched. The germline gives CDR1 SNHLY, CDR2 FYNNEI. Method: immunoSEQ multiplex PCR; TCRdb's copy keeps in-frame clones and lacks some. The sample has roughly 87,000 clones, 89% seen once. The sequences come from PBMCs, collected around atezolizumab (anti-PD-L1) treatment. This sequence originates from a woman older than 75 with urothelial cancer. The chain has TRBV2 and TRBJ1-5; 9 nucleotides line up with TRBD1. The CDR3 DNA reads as TGTGCCAGCAGTGATAGGACAGGGGCTGGGCAGCCCCAGCATTTT. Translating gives CASSDRTGAGQPQHF.